The clone carrying this T cell receptor (beta chain) was seen once. This record belongs to a study of blood T cell repertoires in COVID-19. Overall study context: Samples taken during acute and convalescent COVID-19 were collected in the United States, Italy and Spain.

Original processing methods: Amplification with reference gene primers provided the estimates of nucleated cell counts. TCRdb's table, derived via immunoSEQ multiplex PCR, lists solely in-frame clones and lacks some. V, J and clone size derive from that table, while D and trimming were established from the DNA sequence. In the table there are approximately 230,000 clones, 80% to 90% of which are singletons. The CDR3 covers 16 residues. Germline V gene lookup returns CDR1 MNHEY and CDR2 SMNVEV (reference sequence). The V gene end was trimmed by 6 bases and the J gene end by 2 bases; junction bases not matched to a gene: 9.

This receptor was identified in an elderly man with acute or convalescent COVID-19. The chain is built from TRBV27 and TRBJ2-3, with 9 bases that match TRBD2. The sequenced sample consisted of peripheral blood. CDR3 region: CASSMGLAGFTDTQYF. For the CDR3, the DNA is TGTGCCAGCAGCATGGGGCTAGCGGGGTTCACAGATACGCAGTATTTT.